This T cell receptor (beta chain) was retrieved from a study of T cell changes during pregnancy in multiple sclerosis. Some clones are missing from TCRdb's copy, which holds only in-frame ones; the method was immunoSEQ multiplex PCR. Of 50,000 to 70,000 clones in the sample, 90% to 95% are singletons; the top ten hold approximately 5.7%. Germline CDR1 reads SEHNR; CDR2 reads FQNEAQ (reference sequence). This CDR3 has 14 residues. Trimming took 6 bases from V and 5 from J; bases not matched to a gene: 5. The sequences come from CD8+ T cells from peripheral blood mononuclear cells, collected before pregnancy. This sequence originates from a female donor with multiple sclerosis, enrolled in a pregnancy study. The rearrangement joins TRBV7-9 to TRBJ1-4; the match to TRBD1 covers 8 bases. The CDR3 DNA sequence: TGTGCCAGCAGAGAGGACAGGGTAAATGAAAAACTGTTTTTT. This codes for CASREDRVNEKLFF.